A single sample is the source of the 18 T cell receptor beta chains below, sequenced in a study of metastatic and nonmetastatic thyroid tumors. All patients reached thyroid surgery having received no treatment beforehand. With MiXCR, TCRdb reprocessed the PCR reads. The top ten clones hold approximately 2.4% of a sample with 30,000 or so clones, 20% to 30% of them seen once. The sample taken for sequencing was blood. Receptor source: a female donor with papillary thyroid cancer or a benign thyroid nodule (not recorded which). Some clones in this sample may be carry-over from other donors' samples.

This clone was seen ten or more times. This chain uses TRBV11-2 with TRBJ2-1; D remains ambiguous. In germline, CDR1 is SGHAT, CDR2 FQNNGV. The length of the CDR3 is 13 residues. The V gene lost 2 bases and the J gene lost 8 bases, with 10 bases spanning the gap. CDR3 loop: CASSLLPRDEQFF. As DNA, the CDR3 is TGTGCCAGCAGCTTACTCCCAAGGGATGAGCAGTTCTTC.

By frequency in the sample, this clone is medium-sized (0.01 to 0.1%). V usage is TRBV6-5 and J usage is TRBJ1-1; no clear D. The CDR3 is 16 amino acids. The V gene lost 0 bases and the J gene lost 0 bases, with 11 bases spanning the gap. Germline CDR1 is MNHEY and CDR2 is SVGAGI. The chain's CDR3 is CASSYSSGRVNTEAFF. The CDR3 nucleotides read TGTGCCAGCAGTTACTCGTCGGGGAGAGTGAACACTGAAGCTTTCTTT.

The chain joins TRBV20-1 to TRBJ1-2; D is undetermined. The CDR3 is made up of 13 amino acids. The V end was cut by 4 bases, the J end by 0 bases, with 9 bases between. Looked up from germline, CDR1 is DFQATT and CDR2 is SNEGSKA (reference sequence). CDR3 protein: CSANRGPNYGYTF. DNA for the CDR3: TGCAGTGCTAACCGGGGTCCTAACTATGGCTACACCTTC.

This clone was counted many times. The chain uses TRBV7-9 and TRBJ1-2, with TRBD1 identical over 9 bases. CDR3 size: 15 residues. Germline V gives CDR1 SEHNR, CDR2 FQNEAQ (reference sequence). J gave up 6 bases and V 2 bases, and 7 bases lay outside the gene matches. The DNA for the CDR3 is TGTGCCAGCAGCTTAACGGCAACAGGGGGCCATGGCTACACCTTC. Translation: CASSLTATGGHGYTF. Full variable domain (rest looked up from reference TRBV7-9 and TRBJ1-2): DTGVSQNPRHKITKRGQNVTFRCDPISEHNRLYWYRQTLGQGPEFLTYFQNEAQLEKSRLLSDRFSAERPKGSFSTLEIQRTEQGDSAMYLCASSLTATGGHGYTFGSGTRLTVV.

This sequence joins TRBV5-4 and TRBJ1-2; D perhaps matches TRBD1 (5 bases). Germline lookup yields CDR1 SGHNT and CDR2 YYREEE (reference sequence). The CDR3 consists of 15 residues. The ends were cut back, 3 bases at V and 2 bases at J, with 14 bases in the middle. This CDR3 is CASSSEEGTNYGYTF. The CDR3 coding sequence is TGTGCCAGCAGCTCAGAGGAGGGGACCAACTATGGCTACACCTTC.

This chain uses TRBV18 with TRBJ1-6; D not resolved. Germline CDR1 is KGHSH and CDR2 is LQKENI. The CDR3 sequence is 15 residues long. Trimming left V 3 bases short and J 8 bases short, with 14 bases between. This chain's CDR3 is CASSPRVWLDSPLHF. The DNA of the CDR3 is TGTGCCAGCTCACCCCGCGTCTGGTTAGATTCACCCCTCCACTTT. Together with reference TRBV18 and TRBJ1-6, the CDR3 gives the full variable domain: NAGVMQNPRHLVRRRGQEARLRCSPMKGHSHVYWYRQLPEEGLKFMVYLQKENIIDESGMPKERFSAEFPKEGPSILRIQQVVRGDSAAYFCASSPRVWLDSPLHFGNGTRLTVT.

The sample holds many counts of this clone. The chain recombines TRBV6-5 with TRBJ2-4; D is unclear. Per germline, CDR1 MNHEY and CDR2 SVGAGI. Between the trimmed V and J ends, which lost 4 bases and 10 bases, there was a span of 11 bases. The CDR3 spans 12 residues. The CDR3 DNA is TGTGCCAGCAGTTCCTCGACACAGATTCAGTACTTC. This encodes CASSSSTQIQYF.

This clone was seen at least ten times. This chain connects TRBV28 to TRBJ1-2, with D hard to call. Looked up from germline, CDR1 is MDHEN and CDR2 is SYDVKM. The CDR3 has 12 amino acids. Trimming cost V 3 bases and J 2 bases, with 4 bases left between them. The DNA of the CDR3 is TGTGCCAGCAGTTTTATGAACTATGGCTACACCTTC. Amino acids: CASSFMNYGYTF.

In this sample, this clone turned up many times. This chain connects TRBV13 to TRBJ2-5, with TRBD2 identical over 8 bases. Germline trimming cut 1 base from V and 4 bases from J; bases unmatched to any gene: 11. The V gene's germline CDR1 is PRHDT and CDR2 FYEKMQ (reference sequence). There are 17 residues in the CDR3. CDR3 amino acids: CASSLVVSGDKGETQYF. In DNA form, the CDR3 reads TGTGCCAGCAGCTTAGTGGTTAGCGGGGATAAAGGAGAGACCCAGTACTTC. Combining the CDR3 with reference TRBV13 and TRBJ2-5 gives the whole variable domain AAGVIQSPRHLIKEKRETATLKCYPIPRHDTVYWYQQGPGQDPQFLISFYEKMQSDKGSIPDRFSAQQFSDYHSELNMSSLELGDSALYFCASSLVVSGDKGETQYFGPGTRLLVL.

At least ten counts were recorded for this clone. The chain carries TRBV5-6 and TRBJ1-2, with 7 bases aligning to TRBD1. This CDR3 comprises 17 residues. Germline CDR1 and CDR2: SGHDT and YYEEEE. V was clipped by 0 bases and J by 3 bases; unmatched bases: 11. The CDR3 region is CASSLDRGGLFDYGYTF. The CDR3, as DNA: TGTGCCAGCAGCTTGGACAGGGGCGGGCTATTCGACTATGGCTACACCTTC.

In its sample, this clone was seen many times. This sequence joins TRBV10-3 and TRBJ2-5; the D is unclear. The V end lost 8 bases, the J end lost 1 base, and 11 bases lay between the germline ends. Germline loops: CDR1 ENHRY, CDR2 SYGVKD. This CDR3 comprises 13 residues. The CDR3 DNA reads TGTGCCATCCAGTTAGGAGCCCAAGAGACCCAGTACTTC. Its protein product is CAIQLGAQETQYF.

The chain joins TRBV7-3 to TRBJ2-5; 7 positions match TRBD2. V lost 2 bases, J lost 5 bases, and 5 bases stayed unmatched. The length of the CDR3 is 14 residues. CDR1 is SGHTA and CDR2 is FQGTGA in the germline V gene. The CDR3 bases are TGTGCCAGCAGCTTACTGGGCGGGAGTGAGACCCAGTACTTC. Residues: CASSLLGGSETQYF.

This clone is medium-sized within its sample. This chain joins TRBV12-3 or TRBV12-4 and TRBJ2-7; D is unresolved. The CDR3 loop spans 17 amino acids. V was cut by 1 base and J by 0 bases, with 16 bases left in between. In nucleotides, the CDR3 is TGTGCCAGCAGTTTAGGGATGAGGACCCAGAGCTCCTACGAGCAGTACTTC. This sequence encodes CASSLGMRTQSSYEQYF.

This clone is judged medium-sized. The chain has TRBV27 and TRBJ2-7; TRBD1 matches 7 bases. Unmatched junction bases numbered 1, after V lost 5 bases and J lost 0 bases. CDR1 is MNHEY, CDR2 SMNVEV, per germline (reference sequence). CDR3 size: 13 residues. The CDR3 DNA sequence: TGTGCCAGCAGTCGGGACAGCTCCTACGAGCAGTACTTC. Protein product: CASSRDSSYEQYF.

About this clone itself: Relative to the germline gene, one junction end is altered; a read error may explain this. The rearrangement uses TRBV7-7 and TRBJ2-2; 10 nucleotides align to TRBD2. Germline V lookup: CDR1 SSHAT, CDR2 FNYEAQ (reference sequence). This CDR3 spans 15 amino acids. The CDR3 nucleotides are TGTGCTAGCAGCTCCGTGACTAGCGGGTTCGGGGAGCTGTTCTTT. Protein product: CASSSVTSGFGELFF.

This chain uses TRBV30 with TRBJ2-2, with D possibly matching TRBD1 (7 bases). Germline lookup yields CDR1 GTSNPN and CDR2 SVGIG (reference sequence). The CDR3 is made up of 15 amino acids. V lost 6 bases and J lost 3, with 17 bases in between. The CDR3 loop reads CACSQGGGDTGELFF. The CDR3 nucleotides are TGTGCCTGCTCGCAGGGGGGCGGGGACACCGGGGAGCTGTTTTTT.

The rearrangement links TRBV9 to TRBJ2-2; TRBD2 might be the D (5 bases). From germline, CDR1 is SGDLS and CDR2 YYNGEE. This CDR3 contains 16 residues. V dropped 0 bases and J dropped 5 bases, with 14 bases sitting between them. CDR3 region: CASSVAAGVLTGELFF. The CDR3 nucleotides read TGTGCCAGCAGCGTAGCTGCGGGTGTACTTACCGGGGAGCTGTTTTTT.

This clone was found many times. The CDR3 nucleotides are TGTGCCAGCAGCGTAGCTAGCGGGCCAAATACGCAGTATTTT. Translation: CASSVASGPNTQYF. V usage is TRBV9 and J usage is TRBJ2-3; 8 positions match TRBD2. Germline loops: CDR1 SGDLS, CDR2 YYNGEE. This CDR3 has 14 amino acids. The ends lost 0 bases at V and 7 bases at J; junction bases unmatched: 4.